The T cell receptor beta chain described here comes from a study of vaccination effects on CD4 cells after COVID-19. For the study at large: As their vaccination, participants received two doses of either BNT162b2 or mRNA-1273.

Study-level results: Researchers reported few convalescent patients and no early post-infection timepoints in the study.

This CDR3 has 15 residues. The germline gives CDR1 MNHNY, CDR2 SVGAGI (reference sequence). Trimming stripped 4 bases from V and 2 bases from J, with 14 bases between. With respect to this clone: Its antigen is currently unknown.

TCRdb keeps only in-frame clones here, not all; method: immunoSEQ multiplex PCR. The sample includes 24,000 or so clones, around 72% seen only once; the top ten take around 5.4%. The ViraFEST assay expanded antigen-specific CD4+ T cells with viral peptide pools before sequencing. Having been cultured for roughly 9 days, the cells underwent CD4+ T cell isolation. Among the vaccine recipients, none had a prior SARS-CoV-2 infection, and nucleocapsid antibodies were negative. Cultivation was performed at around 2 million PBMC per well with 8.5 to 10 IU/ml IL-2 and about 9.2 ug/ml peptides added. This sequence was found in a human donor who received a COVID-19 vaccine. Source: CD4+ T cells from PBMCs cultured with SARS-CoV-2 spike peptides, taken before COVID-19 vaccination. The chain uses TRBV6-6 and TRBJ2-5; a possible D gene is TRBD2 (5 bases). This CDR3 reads CASSFTAGRQETQYF. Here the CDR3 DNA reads TGTGCCAGCAGTTTCACTGCGGGCCGTCAAGAGACCCAGTACTTC.